These T cell receptor beta chains were read from a single sample in a study of T cell changes during pregnancy in multiple sclerosis. Method: immunoSEQ multiplex PCR; TCRdb's copy keeps in-frame clones and lacks some. Here the sample spans around 34,000 clones, 90% being singletons. The sequenced sample was CD8+ T cells from peripheral blood mononuclear cells, obtained in the first trimester of pregnancy. These receptors were taken from a female donor with multiple sclerosis, enrolled in a pregnancy study. Each CDR3 is given with its conserved first and last residue. The order of the fields is D gene, clone size, J gene, V gene, CDR3 protein, CDR3 DNA. A D gene is named only where the DNA matches it firmly. Not all rows give a size; the values are once, few, many and, for expanded clones, a class.

- | - | TRBJ2-7 | TRBV5-1 | CASSLVGAAYYEQYF | TGCGCCAGCAGCTTGGTAGGGGCGGCCTACTACGAGCAGTACTTC
TRBD1 | - | TRBJ1-2 | TRBV5-4 | CASSFDRDYGYTF | TGTGCCAGCAGTTTTGACAGGGACTATGGCTACACCTTC
- | once | TRBJ1-1 | TRBV6-1 | CAVGPQANTEAFF | TGTGCCGTGGGTCCCCAGGCGAACACTGAAGCTTTCTTT
- | - | TRBJ2-2 | TRBV7-2 | CASSLGIETTITGELFF | TGTGCCAGCAGCTTAGGTATCGAGACTACTATAACCGGGGAGCTGTTTTTT
TRBD2 | - | TRBJ2-7 | TRBV19 | CASSIGSGRRSYEQYF | TGTGCCAGTAGTATAGGGAGCGGGAGGCGTTCCTACGAGCAGTACTTC
- | - | TRBJ2-7 | TRBV30 | CAWSLRVWDEQYF | TGTGCCTGGAGCTTACGGGTCTGGGACGAGCAGTACTTC
TRBD2 | - | TRBJ2-3 | TRBV6-4 | CASSDSGGRGTDTQYF | TGTGCCAGCAGTGACTCGGGCGGGAGAGGTACAGATACGCAGTATTTT
- | - | TRBJ1-4 | TRBV18 | CASSRHPQELFF | TGTGCCAGCTCACGACACCCCCAGGAACTGTTTTTT
- | - | TRBJ2-7 | TRBV6-6 | CASSYQASSTYEQYF | TGTGCCAGCAGTTATCAGGCTAGCAGTACCTACGAGCAGTACTTC
- | - | TRBJ1-4 | TRBV6-5 | CASSLREVGEKLFF | TGTGCCAGCAGTTTAAGGGAGGTTGGTGAAAAACTGTTTTTT